The clone carrying this TCR beta chain was seen more than once but under ten times. These data are taken from a study of T-cell memory formation after mild COVID-19. Each CDR3 protein gets one entry after TCRdb re-called the 5' RACE reads with MiXCR. The table lists 350,000 to 500,000 distinct CDR3 sequences, about 25% of them singletons. Sequencing input: PBMCs or a T cell subset sorted from them (not recorded which). The clonotype originates from an adult woman who had mild COVID-19 (a few samples of this study predate the infection). Cell type and time point are not known.

CDR3 sequence: CASSPQGGLTDEQYF. The CDR3 nucleotides are TGCGCCAGCAGCCCTCAGGGGGGACTCACAGACGAGCAGTACTTC. This rearrangement joins TRBV4-3 to TRBJ2-7, with D possibly being TRBD1 (7 bases). CDR1 and CDR2 from the germline V gene are LGHNA and YSLEER. The CDR3 is 15 residues long. The V end lost 4 bases, the J end lost 5 bases, and 18 bases lay between the germline ends.